These T cell receptor beta chains were read from a single sample in a study of chemoradiotherapy in HPV16-positive cancers. The method was immunoSEQ multiplex PCR; TCRdb's version includes in-frame clones alone and lacks a portion of them. The data hold about 68,000 clones, with approximately 91% observed a single time. Sequenced material: blood, taken from a patient who underwent chemoradiotherapy. The receptors shown here come from a human donor with HPV-associated anogenital cancer. The conserved cysteine and the conserved F or W are not part of the CDR3 here.

J gene,V gene,CDR3 protein
TRBJ1-2,TRBV4-1,ASSRTGGRTNYGYT
TRBJ1-2,TRBV28,ASSSSPGTNYGYT
TRBJ1-1,TRBV16,ASSQSGVTRAF
TRBJ1-2,TRBV2,ASSEHSYGYT
-,TRBV7-9,ASTDSNTGTYEQY
TRBJ2-1,TRBV7-9,ASSSADNEQF
TRBJ1-1,TRBV4-1,ASSPRGGDTEAF
TRBJ2-1,TRBV28,ASSFGLQGRNEQF
TRBJ2-7,TRBV6-6,ASSYLAIHEQY
TRBJ2-1,TRBV7-9,ASSLAAYNEQF
TRBJ2-3,TRBV6-6,ASRKTSGGTDTQY
TRBJ1-5,TRBV28,ASSSTGRSQLGQPQH
TRBJ1-6,TRBV10-3,AISPDNRVGLSPLH
TRBJ2-3,TRBV6-1,ASTSGTAVDTQY
TRBJ2-3,TRBV4-2,ASSPMGRGARTDTQY
TRBJ2-1,TRBV5-8,ASSSRTSGVSSYNEQF
TRBJ2-2,TRBV5-4,ASSLFRTSGEKNTGELF
TRBJ1-1,TRBV19,ASSNFDSRGEAF
TRBJ2-1,TRBV2,ASTEASSGRQF
TRBJ1-1,TRBV10-3,AISESPLTLESTEAF
TRBJ2-7,TRBV27,ASSQDGNYEQY
TRBJ2-1,TRBV9,ASRGLGLAGNEQF
TRBJ2-2,TRBV7-7,ASSPKAAYTGELF
TRBJ2-7,TRBV11-3,ASSSRTWPYEQY
TRBJ2-3,TRBV10-2,ASSPVGITDTQY
TRBJ2-1,TRBV2,ASDPGLAGVHEQF
TRBJ1-4,TRBV15,ATSRGQGSEKLF
TRBJ1-2,TRBV18,ASSPQGNTNYGYT
TRBJ1-1,TRBV2,ASSDWGVGQGAEAF
TRBJ2-1,TRBV7-2,ASSSGREEYNEQF
TRBJ2-3,TRBV29-1,SVEGLPPLGTQY
TRBJ2-7,TRBV5-1,ASSSPGTGKDEQY
TRBJ1-1,TRBV7-9,ASSLQGRFAEAF
TRBJ2-1,TRBV5-4,ASSLTDEQF
TRBJ2-6,TRBV5-1,ASSLAGGFSGANVLT
TRBJ2-1,TRBV19,ASSLGEPYNEQF
TRBJ2-5,TRBV7-7,ASSLSGGASQETQY
TRBJ2-7,TRBV5-5,ASSPLQRQAAEQY
TRBJ2-1,TRBV10-3,AISDNNENEQF
TRBJ1-2,TRBV14,ASSPLQGAGGYT
TRBJ2-1,TRBV7-9,ASSLTTLAGGLNEQF
TRBJ2-2,TRBV18,ASSPQNTGELF
TRBJ1-1,TRBV5-3,ARSSGQGRRTEAF
TRBJ2-1,TRBV5-8,ASSLYRGVGEQF
TRBJ2-7,TRBV11-2,ASSLVSGGRAHEQY
TRBJ2-3,TRBV28,ASSLRQDTDTQY
TRBJ2-1,TRBV6-4,ASSDLGTRPLNEQF
-,TRBV4-1,ASSPQFSDGFSYEQY
TRBJ1-2,TRBV21-1,ASSSKPGLVYGYT
TRBJ1-2,TRBV7-2,ASSLDEGQGGLGGYT
TRBJ1-2,TRBV4-2,ASSPDTANYGYT
TRBJ1-1,TRBV6-1,AIRTGEGWNTEAF
TRBJ1-1,TRBV6-5,ASSRTSQGNTEAF
TRBJ2-7,TRBV4-1,ASSQNPPSGAQYEQY
TRBJ2-1,TRBV6-4,ASSPRGTGTWNEQF
TRBJ2-7,TRBV19,ASSIDTTGAYEQY
TRBJ2-7,TRBV11-2,ASSPPGLYEQY
TRBJ1-1,TRBV18,ASSPQTGGETEAF
TRBJ1-2,TRBV7-6,ASSLGSSEGYT